Listed here are 22 T cell receptor beta chains from one sample, sequenced in a study of T cell responses to AZD1222 COVID-19 vaccine. Produced via immunoSEQ multiplex PCR; TCRdb's table is partial and in-frame only. The sample has roughly 200,000 clones, approximately 91% seen once. The sample here was peripheral blood, taken 28 days after the second AZD1222 dose. These receptors were obtained from an adult who received the AZD1222 COVID-19 vaccine.

The V call is TRBV14, the J call TRBJ1-5, with TRBD1 matching 8 bases. The J segment lost 5 bases and the V segment lost 0 bases, leaving 12 bases of the junction unmatched. The CDR3 totals 18 residues. Germline V gene sequence: CDR1 SGHDN, CDR2 FVKESK. The CDR3 DNA reads TGTGCCAGCAGCCAAGAGGGATCGAGACAGGGGACTGATCAGCCCCAGCATTTT. Translated, it gives CASSQEGSRQGTDQPQHF.

This clone was seen a handful of times. This sequence joins TRBV15 and TRBJ2-7, with 7 bases lining up with TRBD2. J lost 3 bases, V lost 0 bases, and 5 bases had no gene match. The CDR3 totals 15 residues. Germline lookup yields CDR1 LNHNV and CDR2 YYDKDF (reference sequence). CDR3 sequence reads: CATSREGGGDYEQYF. CDR3 in DNA: TGTGCCACCAGCAGAGAGGGCGGGGGTGACTACGAGCAGTACTTC.

The CDR3 loop is CASTNSDRGGLSPLHF. The CDR3, as DNA: TGTGCCAGCACTAACTCGGACAGGGGGGGTCTGTCACCCCTCCACTTT. This chain links TRBV6-5 with TRBJ1-6, with 10 bases aligning to TRBD1. The ends lost 7 bases at V and 10 bases at J; junction bases unmatched: 13. The germline CDR1 and CDR2 sequences are MNHEY and SVGAGI. This CDR3 contains 16 residues.

This chain uses TRBV10-1 with TRBJ1-4; no reliable D call. Germline V gene data show CDR1 as WNHNN and CDR2 as SYGVQD (reference sequence). Trimming cost V 2 bases and J 16 bases, with 14 bases left between them. CDR3 length: 12 residues. CDR3 sequence reads: CASSEARLRGFF. The DNA for the CDR3 is TGCGCCAGCAGTGAGGCGAGACTCCGGGGGTTTTTT.

The V gene is TRBV24-1, the J gene TRBJ1-1, with a weak D call TRBD1 (5 bases). The CDR3 has 12 residues. With 1 base removed from V and 11 bases from J, the gap between germline ends came to 10 bases. Germline V gene data show CDR1 as KGHDR and CDR2 as SFDVKD. CDR3 loop: CATSDFSGTAFF. The DNA for the CDR3 is TGTGCCACCAGTGATTTTTCGGGGACGGCTTTCTTT.

This chain joins TRBV7-2 and TRBJ1-3; a weak D match, TRBD1 (6 bases). The CDR3 covers 16 residues. CDR1 and CDR2 from the germline V gene are SGHTA and FQGNSA. Trimming took off 5 bases at V and 0 bases at J, with 14 bases between the two ends. The CDR3 region is CASSQGSLDSGNTIYF. The CDR3 DNA follows: TGTGCCAGCAGCCAGGGGTCACTCGACTCTGGAAACACCATATATTTT.

This chain joins TRBV30 and TRBJ1-5; D is unresolved. Germline loops: CDR1 GTSNPN, CDR2 SVGIG (reference sequence). The V end lost 0 bases, the J end lost 3 bases, and 6 bases lay between the germline ends. This CDR3 is 13 amino acids long. CDR3 residues: CAWSVGPNQPQHF. The CDR3 coding sequence is TGTGCCTGGAGTGTTGGTCCCAATCAGCCCCAGCATTTT.

As to this clone: Its ends do not fully match the called genes, so a read error is possible. The V call is TRBV5-1, the J call TRBJ2-3; 8 bases fit TRBD2. Germline CDR1 is SGHRS and CDR2 is YFSETQ. The CDR3 spans 17 residues. Written as DNA, the CDR3 is TGCGCCCGCAGCCTGGGGGCGGGGCGGGGGGCCTCAGATACGCAGTATTTT. This gives the protein CARSLGAGRGASDTQYF.

Written as DNA, the CDR3 is TGTGCCAGCAACATTAGGGGGTTACAGCGGGCCTACGAGCAGTACTTC. Its protein product is CASNIRGLQRAYEQYF. This chain links TRBV7-9 with TRBJ2-7; the D call may be TRBD1 or TRBD2 (6 bases each). CDR3 size: 16 residues. Germline CDR1 SEHNR, CDR2 FQNEAQ (reference sequence). The V end lost 7 bases, the J end lost 2 bases, and 21 bases lay between the germline ends.

The chain has TRBV12-5 and TRBJ1-4; D is uncertain. The CDR3 loop spans 14 amino acids. Deletions cut 2 bases from V and 5 bases from J, with 9 bases between. Germline CDR1 reads LGHNT; CDR2 reads FRNRAP. CDR3 nucleotides: TGTGCTAGTGGTTTGCCAGACCTGAATGAAAAACTGTTTTTT. Protein sequence: CASGLPDLNEKLFF.

This sequence joins TRBV4-1 and TRBJ1-5, with D hard to call. Trimming left V 0 bases short and J 6 bases short, with 6 bases between. CDR3 length: 13 amino acids. Looked up from germline, CDR1 is MGHRA and CDR2 is YSYEKL. The chain's CDR3 is CASSQEGIQPQHF. In DNA form, the CDR3 reads TGCGCCAGCAGCCAAGAGGGGATTCAGCCCCAGCATTTT.

The genes are TRBV5-1 and TRBJ2-2; no clear D. This CDR3 comprises 13 residues. CDR1 and CDR2 from the germline V gene are SGHRS and YFSETQ. V dropped 4 bases and J dropped 7 bases, with 11 bases sitting between them. In DNA, the CDR3 is TGCGCCAGCAGCCAAATGCCCAACGGGGAGCTGTTTTTT. Its protein is CASSQMPNGELFF. The variable domain in full, completed from reference TRBV5-1 and TRBJ2-2, reads KAGVTQTPRYLIKTRGQQVTLSCSPISGHRSVSWYQQTPGQGLQFLFEYFSETQRNKGNFPGRFSGRQFSNSRSEMNVSTLELGDSALYLCASSQMPNGELFFGEGSRLTVL.

The gene calls are TRBV7-6 and TRBJ2-1; D is perhaps TRBD1 or TRBD2 (5 bases each). V lost 5 bases to trimming and J lost 9 bases, with 20 bases between them. This CDR3 comprises 15 residues. Per germline, CDR1 SGHVS and CDR2 FNYEAQ. Written as DNA, the CDR3 is TGTGCCAGCAGCCCGCAAGGGGTGAGGGCCAGTGAGCAGTTCTTC. Its protein is CASSPQGVRASEQFF.

A single count supports this clone. CDR3 region: CASSQDVGNTIYF. The CDR3 bases are TGCGCCAGCAGCCAAGACGTCGGAAACACCATATATTTT. V gene TRBV4-3 combines with J gene TRBJ1-3; D is unclear. V lost 0 bases and J 4 bases, leaving 4 bases between the germline ends. This CDR3 region has 13 residues. The germline V gene encodes CDR1 LGHNA and CDR2 YSLEER.

The V call is TRBV9, the J call TRBJ2-1, with TRBD2 identical over 7 bases. CDR1 SGDLS and CDR2 YYNGEE come from the germline V gene. CDR3 length: 14 residues. The junction had 10 bases not matched to a gene; V was cut back by 4 bases and J by 9 bases. The CDR3 protein is CASSFRAPGGEQFF. CDR3 DNA sequence: TGTGCCAGCAGCTTCAGGGCCCCGGGGGGTGAGCAGTTCTTC.

The chain links TRBV9 to TRBJ2-5; TRBD2 matches 14 bases. The germline gives CDR1 SGDLS, CDR2 YYNGEE. V shed 0 bases and J 4 bases; nucleotides not matched to a gene: 5. CDR3 length: 17 amino acids. CDR3 protein: CASSVGGLAGGTETQYF. The CDR3 DNA reads TGTGCCAGCAGCGTAGGCGGACTAGCGGGGGGCACAGAGACCCAGTACTTC. The full variable domain, with the rest looked up from reference TRBV9 and TRBJ2-5, is DSGVTQTPKHLITATGQRVTLRCSPRSGDLSVYWYQQSLDQGLQFLIQYYNGEERAKGNILERFSAQQFPDLHSELNLSSLELGDSALYFCASSVGGLAGGTETQYFGPGTRLLVL.

J is TRBJ1-5 and V is TRBV5-8; D is perhaps TRBD1 (5 bases). The CDR3 covers 14 residues. V shed 3 bases and J shed 6 bases, with 13 bases lying between them. Germline V gene sequence: CDR1 SGHTS, CDR2 YDEGEE. DNA of the CDR3: TGTGCCAGCAGCTGGGGCTTTAGGAGTCAGCCCCAGCATTTT. Encoded protein: CASSWGFRSQPQHF.

In its sample, this clone was seen once. The gene calls are TRBV7-8 and TRBJ1-3; 7 positions agree with TRBD1. The CDR3 is 16 amino acids. Germline trimming cut 5 bases from V and 3 bases from J; bases unmatched to any gene: 10. Germline-derived CDR1 and CDR2 are SGHVS and FQNEAQ. This CDR3 is CASSSIRGAFGNTIYF. The CDR3 DNA sequence: TGTGCCAGCAGCAGCATCAGGGGGGCCTTTGGAAACACCATATATTTT.

V is TRBV6-5 and J is TRBJ2-1; no definite D call. Germline loops: CDR1 MNHEY, CDR2 SVGAGI. Between the trimmed V and J ends, which lost 5 bases and 0 bases, there was a span of 11 bases. This CDR3 comprises 15 residues. For the CDR3, the DNA is TGTGCCAGCAGTCTATCCGACGGCTCCTACAATGAGCAGTTCTTC. Its protein product is CASSLSDGSYNEQFF.

The chain recombines TRBV24-1 with TRBJ2-7, with 8 bases fitting TRBD1. The CDR3 runs to 16 residues. Germline loops: CDR1 KGHDR, CDR2 SFDVKD. The ends lost 1 base at V and 0 bases at J; junction bases unmatched: 4. The CDR3 region is CATSDFTGGYSYEQYF. CDR3 sequence (DNA): TGTGCCACCAGTGATTTCACAGGGGGGTACTCCTACGAGCAGTACTTC.

The chain has TRBV24-1 and TRBJ2-7; D perhaps matches TRBD1 (6 bases). CDR1 and CDR2 from the germline V gene are KGHDR and SFDVKD. The V gene lost 2 bases and the J gene lost 3 bases, with 16 bases spanning the gap. The CDR3 runs to 16 residues. CDR3 sequence reads: CATSDWYREISYEQYF. CDR3 coding DNA: TGTGCCACCAGTGATTGGTACAGGGAGATAAGCTACGAGCAGTACTTC.

The chain has TRBV20-1 and TRBJ1-2, with D perhaps TRBD1 (5 bases). The V end was cut by 5 bases, the J end by 8 bases, with 12 bases between. The CDR3 is 11 amino acids. Looked up from germline, CDR1 is DFQATT and CDR2 is SNEGSKA (reference sequence). The DNA for the CDR3 is TGCAGTGCTTTACAGGACGGAGGCTACACCTTC. Its translation is CSALQDGGYTF.